What follows are 21 T cell receptor beta chains derived from one specimen sequenced in a study of regulatory T cells. Study-wide results and limits: In CD3G-deficient patients, conventional CD4+ T cells were enriched for hydrophobic CDR3 residues at positions 6 and 7.

Primers: 52 TRBV forward and 13 TRBJ reverse. Libraries were prepared by immunoSEQ multiplex PCR; TCRdb keeps only in-frame clonotypes and omits some of them. This sample has about 35,000 clones; over 75% occur once, and the top ten carry 2.4%. The antigens these receptors bind are not known. The sequencing sample was made of conventional CD4+ T cells sorted from blood. These receptors were taken from a young adult with CD3G deficiency.

The chain joins TRBV6-6 to TRBJ1-2; unclear D gene. This CDR3 is 14 amino acids long. CDR1 and CDR2 from the germline V gene are MNHNY and SVGAGI (reference sequence). V gave up 2 bases and J gave up 8 bases, with 15 bases separating them. The CDR3 DNA sequence: TGTGCCAGCAGTTACCAGCCTGAAAGGAGGGGCTACACCTTC. Its translation is CASSYQPERRGYTF.

The chain is built from TRBV21-1 and TRBJ1-2; the tabulated D call, TRBD1, remains unverified against the DNA. TRBV21-1 is deemed a pseudogene. The CDR3 has 13 amino acids. The CDR3 DNA reads as TGTGCCAGCAGCGTACCAGGCAGCTATGGCTACACCTTC. It is translated as CASSVPGSYGYTF.

V usage is TRBV9 and J usage is TRBJ2-2; D gene unclear. This CDR3 is built from 12 residues. Between the trimmed V and J ends, which lost 7 bases and 5 bases, there was a span of 9 bases. CDR1 SGDLS and CDR2 YYNGEE come from the germline V gene. CDR3 loop: CASAALTGELFF. DNA for the CDR3: TGTGCCAGCGCCGCCCTGACCGGGGAGCTGTTTTTT. Filled out from reference TRBV9 and TRBJ2-2, the complete variable domain reads DSGVTQTPKHLITATGQRVTLRCSPRSGDLSVYWYQQSLDQGLQFLIQYYNGEERAKGNILERFSAQQFPDLHSELNLSSLELGDSALYFCASAALTGELFFGEGSRLTVL.

The rearrangement links TRBV19 to TRBJ1-2, with a tentative D call TRBD1 (6 bases). From germline, CDR1 is LNHDA and CDR2 SQIVND (reference sequence). The CDR3 covers 15 residues. V lost 5 bases to trimming and J lost 8 bases, with 21 bases between them. The CDR3: CASSPLLGGARGYTF. The CDR3 DNA is TGTGCCAGTAGTCCCCTCCTGGGGGGGGCGCGCGGCTACACCTTC. The variable domain in full, with the rest retrieved from reference TRBV19 and TRBJ1-2, is DGGITQSPKYLFRKEGQNVTLSCEQNLNHDAMYWYRQDPGQGLRLIYYSQIVNDFQKGDIAEGYSVSREKKESFPLTVTSAQKNPTAFYLCASSPLLGGARGYTFGSGTRLTVV.

As concerns this clone: A read error may produce the germline difference seen at one junction end. The V call is TRBV7-9, the J call TRBJ2-7; D is perhaps TRBD1 (6 bases). The CDR3 is made up of 13 amino acids. From germline, CDR1 is SEHNR and CDR2 FQNEAQ (reference sequence). The CDR3 loop reads CASRLEDSLEQYF. The CDR3 coding sequence is TGTGCCAGCAGATTAGAGGACAGCCTCGAGCAGTACTTC.

This clone showed up just once. The gene calls are TRBV11-2 and TRBJ2-1, with 8 bases lining up with TRBD1. V lost 5 bases and J lost 4; bases outside the gene matches: 7. Germline loops: CDR1 SGHAT, CDR2 FQNNGV. The CDR3 totals 15 residues. The CDR3 sequence: CASSLTGGPYNEQFF. The CDR3 nucleotides read TGTGCCAGCAGCCTAACAGGGGGTCCTTACAATGAGCAGTTCTTC.

This clone was seen just once. Other DNA variants within this sample encode the same CDR3. The DNA of the CDR3 is TGTGCCAGCAGTGGGCAACCGTTGTCTAATGAAAAACTGTTTTTT. The encoded protein is CASSGQPLSNEKLFF. The genes are TRBV6-1 and TRBJ1-4, with D uncertain. With 4 bases removed from V and 3 bases from J, the gap between germline ends came to 12 bases. The CDR3 is 15 amino acids. Germline assignment: CDR1 MNHNS and CDR2 SASEGT.

The V call is TRBV18, the J call TRBJ1-2; 9 nucleotides align to TRBD1. J lost 5 bases, V lost 1 base, and 8 bases had no gene match. Germline values: CDR1 KGHSH, CDR2 LQKENI. The length of the CDR3 is 16 residues. The DNA of the CDR3 is TGTGCCAGCTCACCACTTCCCGGACAGGGGATTTATGGCTACACCTTC. It specifies CASSPLPGQGIYGYTF. The whole variable domain, filled in from reference TRBV18 and TRBJ1-2, reads NAGVMQNPRHLVRRRGQEARLRCSPMKGHSHVYWYRQLPEEGLKFMVYLQKENIIDESGMPKERFSAEFPKEGPSILRIQQVVRGDSAAYFCASSPLPGQGIYGYTFGSGTRLTVV.

A single count supports this clone. The gene calls are TRBV28 and TRBJ1-5; D is possibly TRBD1 (5 bases). This CDR3 region has 14 residues. V was shortened by 7 bases and J by 7 bases, with 17 bases between the two germline ends. Germline loops: CDR1 MDHEN, CDR2 SYDVKM. The chain's CDR3 is CASTPFRVGQPQHF. In DNA form, the CDR3 reads TGTGCCAGCACCCCGTTCAGGGTTGGACAGCCCCAGCATTTT.

This chain uses TRBV10-3 with TRBJ2-1, with D perhaps matching TRBD1 (6 bases). The CDR3 loop spans 15 amino acids. Trimming left V 4 bases short and J 1 base short, with 11 bases between. Germline CDR1 and CDR2: ENHRY and SYGVKD. CDR3 sequence: CAISAQGSSYNEQFF. In nucleotides, the CDR3 is TGTGCCATCAGTGCTCAGGGGTCGTCCTACAATGAGCAGTTCTTC.

This rearrangement joins TRBV10-3 to TRBJ2-5, with D unresolved. The tail of the sequence fits TRBJ2-7 better, so the J call may be wrong. The CDR3 runs to 14 residues. Germline V gene lookup returns CDR1 ENHRY and CDR2 SYGVKD. CDR3 residues: CAISANGFPGEQYF. In DNA form, the CDR3 reads TGTGCCATTTCCGCGAACGGTTTTCCGGGCGAGCAGTACTTC.

The chain is built from TRBV6-1 and TRBJ2-3, with D possibly being TRBD2 (6 bases). Trimming pared 5 bases from V and 5 bases from J, leaving 14 bases between. The CDR3 consists of 14 residues. Germline V CDR1 and CDR2: MNHNS, SASEGT. This chain's CDR3 is CASSLVGGEDTQYF. The CDR3 region has the DNA TGTGCCAGCAGTTTGGTCGGCGGGGAAGATACGCAGTATTTT.

The J gene is TRBJ2-7, the V gene TRBV6-6; no definite D call. V was cut by 5 bases and J by 7 bases, with 15 bases left in between. This CDR3 is 13 amino acids long. In germline, CDR1 is MNHNY, CDR2 SVGAGI (reference sequence). The CDR3: CASSRGPGGEQYF. CDR3 nucleotides: TGTGCCAGCAGTCGCGGACCGGGTGGGGAGCAGTACTTC.

This chain joins TRBV18 and TRBJ2-5; D uncertain. Germline lookup yields CDR1 KGHSH and CDR2 LQKENI. The CDR3 spans 13 residues. Trimming took off 2 bases at V and 5 bases at J, with 9 bases between the two ends. CDR3 protein: CASSPRLGETQYF. For the CDR3, the DNA is TGTGCCAGCTCACCAAGGCTAGGCGAGACCCAGTACTTC.

Only one count was recorded for this clone. The chain combines TRBV6-7 with TRBJ2-5, with 7 nucleotides matching TRBD1. TRBV6-7 is treated as an ORF (open reading frame) with a function not yet certain. V shed 0 bases and J 2 bases; nucleotides not matched to a gene: 3. This CDR3 comprises 15 residues. For the CDR3, the DNA is TGTGCCAGCAGTTACTCCGACAGGGATCAAGAGACCCAGTACTTC. It yields the protein CASSYSDRDQETQYF.

V is TRBV4-2 and J is TRBJ2-3, with 8 positions matching TRBD1. CDR1 is LGHNA, CDR2 YNFKEQ, per germline. There are 15 residues in the CDR3. The V gene end was trimmed by 5 bases and the J gene end by 5 bases; junction bases not matched to a gene: 9. CDR3 coding DNA: TGTGCCAGCAGCTTGTGGCAGGGGGCGGGAGATACGCAGTATTTT. This gives the protein CASSLWQGAGDTQYF.

This chain uses TRBV5-1 with TRBJ2-3; D unresolved. This CDR3 spans 14 amino acids. CDR1 is SGHRS, CDR2 YFSETQ, per germline. V was trimmed by 0 bases and J by 6 bases, leaving 11 bases between them. The CDR3 sequence: CASSLAGGGDTQYF. The CDR3 region has the DNA TGCGCCAGCAGCTTGGCTGGCGGCGGCGATACGCAGTATTTT.

This clone was seen only once. The chain recombines TRBV6-6 with TRBJ2-3; a possible D gene is TRBD2 (5 bases). CDR3 length: 14 residues. Germline V gene data show CDR1 as MNHNY and CDR2 as SVGAGI (reference sequence). Trimming removed 2 bases from V and 4 bases from J, with 10 bases in between. CDR3 DNA: TGTGCCAGCAGTTACCGAGGGTGGGCAGATACGCAGTATTTT. It codes for CASSYRGWADTQYF.

The chain combines TRBV10-3 with TRBJ1-5; D is unclear. Germline V gives CDR1 ENHRY, CDR2 SYGVKD. The CDR3 covers 13 residues. The ends were cut back, 3 bases at V and 5 bases at J, with 8 bases in the middle. CDR3 in DNA: TGTGCCATCAGTGATTTAAACGATCAGCCCCAGCATTTT. Its protein product is CAISDLNDQPQHF.

The rearrangement links TRBV28 to TRBJ2-1; D is unclear. This CDR3 contains 17 residues. Per germline, CDR1 MDHEN and CDR2 SYDVKM. The germline V and J ends were trimmed by 5 bases and 1 base, with 18 bases remaining between them. CDR3 residues: CASSPPTRGPSYNEQFF. The CDR3 bases are TGTGCCAGCAGTCCACCCACGAGAGGACCATCCTACAATGAGCAGTTCTTC.

This clone was detected a few times. The chain links TRBV5-1 to TRBJ2-3, with D perhaps assigned TRBD1 or TRBD2 (5 bases each). The germline V and J ends were trimmed by 4 bases and 0 bases, with 12 bases remaining between them. Germline lookup yields CDR1 SGHRS and CDR2 YFSETQ. This CDR3 contains 15 residues. The CDR3 DNA follows: TGCGCCAGCAGCGATGGGACGGATAGCACAGATACGCAGTATTTT. Amino acid sequence: CASSDGTDSTDTQYF.